This TCR beta chain was observed in a study of T cell responses to AZD1222 COVID-19 vaccine (dated by TCRdb to the early 2020s). Regarding the study in general: TCR sequencing was performed for 230 to 250 trial participants, of whom 200 to 210 were given two doses of AZD1222 and approximately 26 were given two doses of MenACWY control vaccine. Trial participants were enrolled by age into 18-55, 56-69 and 70-plus year subgroups, with approximately 160, 26 and 62 TCR-sequenced participants respectively.

The CDR3 holds 14 amino acids from the cysteine to the phenylalanine. The read is trimmed to its CDR3 DNA, 42 bases read in frame from base 1. CDR1 SGHRS and CDR2 YFSETQ are derived from the germline V gene. Here V drops 5 bases and J drops 7 bases, and the junction holds 9 bases not matched to any gene. The CDR3 regions of human TCRbeta chains were analyzed by immunosequencing. Turning to the authors' computational methods: Repertoire TCRs were matched against a reference library of SARS-CoV-2-specific TCRs generated with the MIRA antigen-specificity platform. Breadth was defined as the fraction of unique TCRs that were SARS-CoV-2-associated. Depth was defined as the fraction of total T cells that were SARS-CoV-2-associated. Using the MIRA data, each spike-specific TCR was assigned both to the spike region to which the TCR was reactive and to a CD4 or CD8 class. Log10-transformed breadth and depth values were compared by one-way ANOVA with Sidak's multiple comparisons tests. TCRdb mirrors the immuneACCESS table, restricted to in-frame sequences. Some clones are absent from its copies; in checked studies, under half trace to an unresolved V gene, and the reason for the others is unknown. V and J calls and clone size are those listed in that table; D and trimming were worked out from the DNA. This sample lists roughly 50,000 clones; around 91% were detected once. The ten largest make up roughly 5.2% of the sample.

Concerning this clone: The clone's antigen remains unknown. It has no much larger one-base neighbor in the sample; base qualities were not kept.

The sample's time point label, decoded: about 28 days (+/-7) after the second vaccine dose. AZD1222 recipients given second doses at about 4 weeks or at about 12 weeks were pooled, since spike-specific TCR depth and breadth were not found to differ between the two schedules. Vaccinee samples came from UK trials COV001 and COV002, including a single-blind randomized controlled phase 2/3 trial of AZD1222 (ChAdOx1 nCoV-19) in healthy adults. For TCRbeta chain sequencing, PBMC samples were collected from trial participants at day 0 and at day 28 after the second dose. Beyond this particular receptor, the publication reports: Because no day 14 peak-response samples were available, the repertoires could be characterized only after the peak T cell response. Conclusions about previously exposed vaccinees are limited, since just 6 or 7 AZD1222 recipients were seropositive for SARS-CoV-2 at baseline. Participants were mostly white British and included more females than males, and it was suggested by the authors that clonal diversity may have been underestimated. The vaccine-associated CD4 TCRs covered the entire spike protein, and the dominant responses fell in regions 160-218 and 743-854. In the small 56-69-year group, the increase in depth fell short of significance, most likely because of low power. Nearly half of unique spike-specific TCRs reportedly recognized epitopes outside regions mutated in the B.1.351 and B.1.1.7 variants. After two AZD1222 doses, spike-specific TCR breadth and depth were significantly higher than at day 0 and than in MenACWY recipients.

This TCR was recovered from an adult who received the AZD1222 COVID-19 vaccine. This specimen consisted of peripheral blood, obtained 28 days after the second AZD1222 dose. The chain uses TRBV5-1 and TRBJ1-2, with TRBD1 matching 9 junction bases. The CDR3 region reads CASSPTGGVGGYTF. The sequence in DNA is TGCGCCAGCAGTCCCACAGGGGGCGTAGGTGGCTACACCTTC.